This T cell receptor (beta chain) is drawn from a study of blood T cell repertoires in COVID-19. As for the study in general: Specimens from acute and convalescent COVID-19 originated in the United States, Italy and Spain.

Sequencing used immunoSEQ multiplex PCR; TCRdb keeps in-frame clones, though not all of them. The table shows roughly 150,000 clones, with approximately 85% occurring only once. Germline loops: CDR1 SNHLY, CDR2 FYNNEI. There are 10 residues in the CDR3. V lost 10 bases, J lost 5 bases, and 6 bases lay in between. Patients in Seattle were enrolled during active infection, then followed longitudinally. This receptor was identified in a man at least 80 years old with COVID-19, enrolled during active disease. The chain links TRBV2 to TRBJ2-1, with TRBD2 as a possible D gene (6 bases). Input material: peripheral blood. CDR3 nucleotides: TGTGCCACGGGAGACAATGAGCAGTTCTTC. Translating it yields CATGDNEQFF.